This T cell receptor (beta chain) was identified during a study of neoadjuvant anti-PD-1 for oral cavity cancer. The time point: after neoadjuvant nivolumab, at surgical resection. Blood cells were analyzed directly, without culture or expansion. Regarding the study as a whole: After neoadjuvant nivolumab, PBMC T cell clonality was significantly higher in non-responders than responders.

The V and J ends lost 0 bases and 3 bases respectively, with 6 bases between them. Per the germline V gene, CDR1 is SGDLS and CDR2 is YYNGEE. This CDR3 is built from 13 residues. With regard to this clone: Its antigen is not known.

This table comes from immunoSEQ multiplex PCR, and its TCRdb copy is limited to in-frame clones, with some not included. The sample includes about 14,000 clones, about four fifths of them seen just once. This chain links TRBV9 with TRBJ1-1; D gene unclear. The receptor was isolated from a person aged 35-79 years with oral cavity squamous cell carcinoma. Sample: PBMCs, taken after nivolumab (anti-PD-1) treatment. The DNA for the CDR3 is TGTGCCAGCAGCGTAGAGCCCTACACTGAAGCTTTCTTT. Amino acids: CASSVEPYTEAFF.